The 23 T cell receptor beta chains listed next were all sequenced from one sample in a study of T cells after yellow fever vaccination. Via MiXCR, TCRdb re-called the 5' RACE reads, giving one row per CDR3 protein. Of approximately 350,000 distinct CDR3 sequences listed, roughly 12% are singletons. Sequences were derived from PBMCs, sampled on the day of the first yellow fever vaccination. Receptors originate from a young man who received the YFV17D yellow fever vaccine.

The gene calls are TRBV4-1 and TRBJ1-1; D remains unclear. V lost 0 bases, J lost 11 bases, and 7 bases lay in between. This CDR3 is built from 11 residues. The germline V gene encodes CDR1 MGHRA and CDR2 YSYEKL. The CDR3 nucleotides are TGCGCCAGCAGCCAAGAGCGATTGGCTTTCTTT. Translating gives CASSQERLAFF.

The chain is built from TRBV6-2 or TRBV6-3 and TRBJ2-5; TRBD1 matches 9 bases. Trimming at V came to 2 bases and at J to 5 bases, leaving 6 bases not matched to a gene. The germline V gene encodes CDR1 MNHEY and CDR2 SVGEGT. This CDR3 has 15 amino acids. The DNA for the CDR3 is TGTGCCAGCAGTTACGGGACAGGGTTGATGGAGACCCAGTACTTC. It translates to CASSYGTGLMETQYF.

The chain couples TRBV7-9 to TRBJ1-4, with 8 bases identical to TRBD1. The CDR3 is made up of 15 amino acids. Germline CDR1 reads SEHNR; CDR2 reads FQNEAQ (reference sequence). V shed 5 bases, J shed 5 bases, and the junction held 7 bases outside the gene matches. CDR3 in amino acids: CASSARDRRNEKLFF. CDR3 in DNA: TGTGCCAGCAGCGCCCGGGACAGGCGAAATGAAAAACTGTTTTTT.

V gene TRBV4-3 combines with J gene TRBJ2-2; D not resolved. The V end lost 0 bases, the J end lost 6 bases, and 8 bases lay between the germline ends. The CDR3 has 14 amino acids. CDR1 and CDR2 (germline): LGHNA, YSLEER. The CDR3 region is CASSQEAGPGELFF. The CDR3 DNA reads as TGCGCCAGCAGCCAAGAGGCCGGGCCCGGGGAGCTGTTTTTT.

The chain has TRBV20-1 and TRBJ1-2, with TRBD1 as a possible D gene (5 bases). The CDR3 runs 13 residues. V was shortened by 3 bases and J by 2 bases, with 10 bases between the two germline ends. CDR1 is DFQATT and CDR2 is SNEGSKA in the germline V gene (reference sequence). CDR3 DNA: TGCAGTGCTAGTGGGGGGTTAAACTATGGCTACACCTTC. Translating it yields CSASGGLNYGYTF.

A few counts support this clonotype. This sequence joins TRBV7-9 and TRBJ2-1; D is ambiguous. Trimming removed 2 bases from V and 9 bases from J, with 14 bases in between. Germline loops: CDR1 SEHNR, CDR2 FQNEAQ (reference sequence). The CDR3 consists of 14 residues. The chain's CDR3 is CASSLSGDWAEQFF. DNA for the CDR3: TGTGCCAGCAGCTTAAGTGGAGACTGGGCTGAGCAGTTCTTC.

This clonotype was observed a handful of times. This sequence joins TRBV6-5 and TRBJ1-3, with D tentatively TRBD1 (5 bases). V gave up 5 bases and J gave up 0 bases, with 14 bases separating them. Per germline, CDR1 MNHEY and CDR2 SVGAGI. CDR3 length: 16 amino acids. Here the CDR3 reads CASSPGRTFSGNTIYF. The CDR3 DNA follows: TGTGCCAGCAGTCCGGGACGGACCTTCTCTGGAAACACCATATATTTT.

In this sample, this clonotype turned up a few times. The chain uses TRBV19 and TRBJ1-1; D is perhaps TRBD1 (6 bases). Germline V gives CDR1 LNHDA, CDR2 SQIVND (reference sequence). V was clipped by 7 bases and J by 4 bases, with 13 bases between them. The CDR3 is 13 residues long. The CDR3 loop reads CASNQGRGTEAFF. The DNA of the CDR3 is TGTGCCAGTAATCAAGGCAGGGGCACTGAAGCTTTCTTT.

The sample holds a few counts of this clonotype. This sequence joins TRBV5-4 and TRBJ2-1, with 10 bases fitting TRBD1. The CDR3 totals 13 residues. Germline assignment: CDR1 SGHNT and CDR2 YYREEE (reference sequence). The junction had 6 bases not matched to a gene; V was cut back by 0 bases and J by 15 bases. The CDR3 region has the DNA TGTGCCAGCAGCTTGGATTGGGACAGGGGTTGGTTCTTC. Its protein product is CASSLDWDRGWFF.

This clonotype was picked up a small number of times. The rearrangement joins TRBV5-1 to TRBJ2-3; 9 positions match TRBD2. The germline V gene encodes CDR1 SGHRS and CDR2 YFSETQ. The trim removed 0 bases at V and 5 bases at J, leaving 7 bases unmatched. The CDR3 loop spans 16 amino acids. CDR3 region: CASSLAVAGVGDTQYF. The CDR3 coding sequence is TGCGCCAGCAGCTTGGCGGTAGCGGGGGTCGGAGATACGCAGTATTTT.

This chain uses TRBV18 with TRBJ1-5; D gene unclear. Trimming pared 3 bases from V and 0 bases from J, leaving 12 bases between. The V gene's germline CDR1 is KGHSH and CDR2 LQKENI. This CDR3 is 16 amino acids long. The CDR3 is CASSPLDPYSNQPQHF. The CDR3 nucleotides are TGTGCCAGCTCACCCCTGGACCCATATAGCAATCAGCCCCAGCATTTT.

This clonotype was seen a handful of times. The chain combines TRBV18 with TRBJ2-5, with TRBD1 identical over 9 bases. Germline loops: CDR1 KGHSH, CDR2 LQKENI. The CDR3 sequence is 15 residues long. V lost 0 bases and J lost 5; bases outside the gene matches: 4. In nucleotides, the CDR3 is TGTGCCAGCTCACCACCTTCCGGACAGGGGGAGACCCAGTACTTC. This sequence encodes CASSPPSGQGETQYF.

DNA for the CDR3: TGTGCCAGCAGCTTGGAAGGGAATAAGCCCTACGAGCAGTACTTC. This gives the protein CASSLEGNKPYEQYF. The chain recombines TRBV5-5 with TRBJ2-7; D call uncertain. Trimming removed 0 bases from V and 2 bases from J, with 12 bases in between. Germline values: CDR1 SGHKS, CDR2 YYEKEE (reference sequence). This CDR3 region has 15 residues. The variable domain in full, with the rest retrieved from reference TRBV5-5 and TRBJ2-7, is DAGVTQSPTHLIKTRGQQVTLRCSPISGHKSVSWYQQVLGQGPQFIFQYYEKEERGRGNFPDRFSARQFPNYSSELNVNALLLGDSALYLCASSLEGNKPYEQYFGPGTRLTVT.

This clonotype was seen repeatedly, ten times or more. The chain combines TRBV20-1 with TRBJ2-3; D is perhaps TRBD2 (6 bases). Germline V gives CDR1 DFQATT, CDR2 SNEGSKA (reference sequence). CDR3 length: 15 residues. V was pared by 3 bases and J by 0 bases, with 13 bases between. The DNA of the CDR3 is TGCAGTGCTAGCCGGGGGACCATTAGCACAGATACGCAGTATTTT. It encodes CSASRGTISTDTQYF.

The chain couples TRBV15 to TRBJ2-7, with 8 bases matching TRBD1. Trimming took 6 bases from V and 0 from J; bases not matched to a gene: 4. The germline CDR1 and CDR2 sequences are LNHNV and YYDKDF (reference sequence). This CDR3 region has 14 residues. CDR3 coding DNA: TGTGCCACCAGACGGGACAGGAGCTCCTACGAGCAGTACTTC. Residues: CATRRDRSSYEQYF.

There are many counts of this clonotype. The J gene is TRBJ2-2, the V gene TRBV7-6; the D call may be TRBD1 or TRBD2 (7 bases each). The germline CDR1 and CDR2 sequences are SGHVS and FNYEAQ. This CDR3 has 15 amino acids. The V gene lost 1 base and the J gene lost 6 bases, with 12 bases spanning the gap. CDR3 in DNA: TGTGCCAGCAGCTTAGTAGCAGGGGGGGCCGGGGAGCTGTTTTTT. It translates to CASSLVAGGAGELFF.

This clonotype was detected a few times. The rearrangement uses TRBV9 and TRBJ2-3, with D possibly matching TRBD2 (5 bases). The CDR3 contains 14 residues. The germline gives CDR1 SGDLS, CDR2 YYNGEE. V was shortened by 3 bases and J by 6 bases, with 14 bases between the two germline ends. CDR3 coding DNA: TGTGCCAGCAGCGCCGGACCGGGATGGGATACGCAGTATTTT. Translated: CASSAGPGWDTQYF.

This clonotype was observed many times. This rearrangement joins TRBV20-1 to TRBJ2-5, with D possibly TRBD1 on 6 matching bases. The length of the CDR3 is 15 residues. The germline V and J ends were trimmed by 5 bases and 4 bases, with 20 bases remaining between them. Germline CDR1 and CDR2: DFQATT and SNEGSKA (reference sequence). CDR3 sequence: CSAGPSGGRGETQYF. DNA for the CDR3: TGCAGTGCTGGGCCAAGTGGGGGCCGGGGAGAGACCCAGTACTTC.

This clonotype was counted a few times. The V gene is TRBV7-2, the J gene TRBJ2-5; 7 nucleotides align to TRBD2. This CDR3 is built from 16 residues. The germline gives CDR1 SGHTA, CDR2 FQGNSA. J lost 5 bases, V lost 5 bases, and 14 bases had no gene match. The CDR3 is CASSLTSLGRRETQYF. CDR3 DNA: TGTGCCAGCAGCCTGACTAGCTTGGGACGCCGTGAGACCCAGTACTTC.

The chain combines TRBV12-3 or TRBV12-4 with TRBJ2-5, with 12 bases lining up with TRBD2. V gave up 7 bases and J gave up 4 bases; unmatched junction bases: 4. The CDR3 covers 14 residues. The CDR3 region is CASTPSGGGETQYF. CDR3 DNA: TGTGCCAGCACTCCTAGCGGGGGGGGAGAGACCCAGTACTTC.

This clonotype was detected a few times. The rearrangement uses TRBV5-1 and TRBJ2-1; perhaps TRBD2 as D (7 bases). The CDR3 has 14 amino acids. V lost 7 bases, J lost 10 bases, and 21 bases lay in between. Germline V gene lookup returns CDR1 SGHRS and CDR2 YFSETQ. CDR3 protein: CASSLGGGLWEQFF. The CDR3, as DNA: TGCGCCAGCTCCCTAGGGGGGGGTTTATGGGAGCAGTTCTTC.

Written as DNA, the CDR3 is TGTGCCAGCAGCGTCTGGGTTTGGAACACTGAAGCTTTCTTT. Translated: CASSVWVWNTEAFF. The V call is TRBV4-2, the J call TRBJ1-1, with D unresolved. Germline V gene sequence: CDR1 LGHNA, CDR2 YNFKEQ. The CDR3 runs to 14 residues. V was cut by 5 bases and J by 1 base, with 11 bases left in between.

This clonotype was recorded at least ten times. The chain recombines TRBV5-5 with TRBJ1-1; D is unclear. Per the germline V gene, CDR1 is SGHKS and CDR2 is YYEKEE (reference sequence). The CDR3 covers 13 residues. With 3 bases removed from V and 1 base from J, the gap between germline ends came to 7 bases. The CDR3 spells CASSSLKNTEAFF. The CDR3 DNA sequence: TGTGCCAGCAGCTCCCTAAAGAACACTGAAGCTTTCTTT. Drawing the rest from reference TRBV5-5 and TRBJ1-1, the complete variable domain is DAGVTQSPTHLIKTRGQQVTLRCSPISGHKSVSWYQQVLGQGPQFIFQYYEKEERGRGNFPDRFSARQFPNYSSELNVNALLLGDSALYLCASSSLKNTEAFFGQGTRLTVV.